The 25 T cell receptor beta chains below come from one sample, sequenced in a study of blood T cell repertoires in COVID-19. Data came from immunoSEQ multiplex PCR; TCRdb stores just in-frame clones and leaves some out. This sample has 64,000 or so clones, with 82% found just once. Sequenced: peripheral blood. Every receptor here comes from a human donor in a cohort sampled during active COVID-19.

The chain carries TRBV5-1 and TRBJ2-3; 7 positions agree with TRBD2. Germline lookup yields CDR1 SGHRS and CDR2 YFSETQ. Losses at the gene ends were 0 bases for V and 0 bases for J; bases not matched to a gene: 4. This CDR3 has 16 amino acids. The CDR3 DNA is TGCGCCAGCAGCTTGGGGCTAGCGGCTAGCACAGATACGCAGTATTTT. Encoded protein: CASSLGLAASTDTQYF.

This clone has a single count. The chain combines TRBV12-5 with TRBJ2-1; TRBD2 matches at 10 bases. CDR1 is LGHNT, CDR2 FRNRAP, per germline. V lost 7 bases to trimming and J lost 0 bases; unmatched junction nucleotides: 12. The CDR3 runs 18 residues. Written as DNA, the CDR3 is TGTGCTAGTGTCCGGCTAGCGGGGGTGGAAAGCTCCTACAATGAGCAGTTCTTC. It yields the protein CASVRLAGVESSYNEQFF.

The CDR3 loop reads CASSYRDRGYEQYF. Written as DNA, the CDR3 is TGTGCCAGCAGTTACCGGGACAGGGGCTACGAGCAGTACTTC. The chain joins TRBV6-5 to TRBJ2-7, with 10 bases fitting TRBD1. V was clipped by 2 bases and J by 3 bases; unmatched bases: 1. CDR3 size: 14 residues. CDR1 is MNHEY and CDR2 is SVGAGI in the germline V gene.

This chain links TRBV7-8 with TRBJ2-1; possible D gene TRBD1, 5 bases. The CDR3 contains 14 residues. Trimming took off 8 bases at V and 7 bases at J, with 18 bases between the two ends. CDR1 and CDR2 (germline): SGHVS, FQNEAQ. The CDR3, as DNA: TGTGCCAGCCGAGCTTTGACAGATCGAAATGAGCAGTTCTTC. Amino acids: CASRALTDRNEQFF.

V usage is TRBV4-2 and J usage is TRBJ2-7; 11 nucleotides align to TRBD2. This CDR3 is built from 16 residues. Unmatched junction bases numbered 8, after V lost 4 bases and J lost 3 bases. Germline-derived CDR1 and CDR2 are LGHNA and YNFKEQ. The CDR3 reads CASSRPSGGLDYEQYF. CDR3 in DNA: TGTGCCAGCAGCCGGCCTAGCGGGGGGCTAGACTACGAGCAGTACTTC.

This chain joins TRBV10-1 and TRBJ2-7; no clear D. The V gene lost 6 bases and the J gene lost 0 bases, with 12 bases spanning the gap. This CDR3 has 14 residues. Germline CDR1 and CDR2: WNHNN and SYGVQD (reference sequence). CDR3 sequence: CASRPDINSYEQYF. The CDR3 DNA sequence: TGCGCCAGCAGACCCGACATTAACTCCTACGAGCAGTACTTC.

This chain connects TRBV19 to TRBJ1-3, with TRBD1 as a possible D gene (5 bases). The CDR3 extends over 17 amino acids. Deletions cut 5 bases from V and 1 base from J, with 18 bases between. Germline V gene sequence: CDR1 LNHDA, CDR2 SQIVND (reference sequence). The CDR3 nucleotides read TGTGCCAGTAGTCACCTCCGGGGGGGAGCGTCTGGAAACACCATATATTTT. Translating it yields CASSHLRGGASGNTIYF.

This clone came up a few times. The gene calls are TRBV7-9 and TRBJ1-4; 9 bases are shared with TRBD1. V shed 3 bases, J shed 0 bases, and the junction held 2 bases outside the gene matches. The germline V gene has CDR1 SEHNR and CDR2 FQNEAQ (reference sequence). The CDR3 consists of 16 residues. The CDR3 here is CASSFGDRATNEKLFF. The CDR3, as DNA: TGTGCCAGCAGCTTCGGGGACAGGGCAACTAATGAAAAACTGTTTTTT.

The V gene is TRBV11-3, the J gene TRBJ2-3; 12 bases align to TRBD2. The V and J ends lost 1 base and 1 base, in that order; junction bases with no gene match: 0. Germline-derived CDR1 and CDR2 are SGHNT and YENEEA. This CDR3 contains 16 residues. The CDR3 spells CASSLGTSGGTDTQYF. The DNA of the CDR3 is TGTGCCAGCAGCTTAGGGACTAGCGGGGGCACAGATACGCAGTATTTT.

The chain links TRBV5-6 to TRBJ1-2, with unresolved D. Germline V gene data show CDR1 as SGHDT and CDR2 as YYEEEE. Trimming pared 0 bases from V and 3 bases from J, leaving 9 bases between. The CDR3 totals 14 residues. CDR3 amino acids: CASSLGRLDYGYTF. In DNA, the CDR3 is TGTGCCAGCAGCTTGGGCAGACTCGACTATGGCTACACCTTC. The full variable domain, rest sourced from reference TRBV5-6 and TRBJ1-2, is DAGVTQSPTHLIKTRGQQVTLRCSPKSGHDTVSWYQQALGQGPQFIFQYYEEEERQRGNFPDRFSGHQFPNYSSELNVNALLLGDSALYLCASSLGRLDYGYTFGSGTRLTVV.

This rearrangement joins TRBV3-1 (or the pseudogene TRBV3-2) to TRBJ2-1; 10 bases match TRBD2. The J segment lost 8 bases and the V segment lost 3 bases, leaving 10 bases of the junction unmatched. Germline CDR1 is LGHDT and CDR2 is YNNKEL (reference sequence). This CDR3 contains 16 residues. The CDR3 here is CASSHRERGGKDEQFF. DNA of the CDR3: TGTGCCAGCAGCCACCGCGAGCGGGGGGGCAAGGATGAGCAGTTCTTC.

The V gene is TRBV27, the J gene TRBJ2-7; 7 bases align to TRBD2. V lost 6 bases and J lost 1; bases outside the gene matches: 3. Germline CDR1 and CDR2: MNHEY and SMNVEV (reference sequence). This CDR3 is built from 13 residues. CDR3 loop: CASSRAGSYEQYF. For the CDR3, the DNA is TGTGCCAGCAGCCGAGCGGGATCCTACGAGCAGTACTTC.

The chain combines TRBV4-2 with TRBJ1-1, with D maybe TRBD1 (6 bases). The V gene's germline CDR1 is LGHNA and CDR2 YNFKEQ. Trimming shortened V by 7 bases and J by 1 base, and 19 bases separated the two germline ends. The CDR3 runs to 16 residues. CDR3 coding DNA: TGTGCCAGCACAAAAGTGGGGGGGCCGGGGAACACTGAAGCTTTCTTT. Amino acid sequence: CASTKVGGPGNTEAFF.

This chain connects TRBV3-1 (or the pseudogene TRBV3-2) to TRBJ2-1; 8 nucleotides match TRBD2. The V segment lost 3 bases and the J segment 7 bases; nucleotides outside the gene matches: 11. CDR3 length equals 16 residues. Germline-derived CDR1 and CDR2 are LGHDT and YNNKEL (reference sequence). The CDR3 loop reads CASSQRGTRAGNEQFF. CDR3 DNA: TGTGCCAGCAGCCAGAGGGGGACTAGAGCCGGGAATGAGCAGTTCTTC.

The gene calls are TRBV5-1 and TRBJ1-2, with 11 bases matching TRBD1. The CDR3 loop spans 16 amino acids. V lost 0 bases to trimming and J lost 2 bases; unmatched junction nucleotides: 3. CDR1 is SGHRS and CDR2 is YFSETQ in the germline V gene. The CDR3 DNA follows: TGCGCCAGCAGCTTGGGTGGGACAGGGGGAAACTATGGCTACACCTTC. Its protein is CASSLGGTGGNYGYTF. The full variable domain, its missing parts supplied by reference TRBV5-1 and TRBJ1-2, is KAGVTQTPRYLIKTRGQQVTLSCSPISGHRSVSWYQQTPGQGLQFLFEYFSETQRNKGNFPGRFSGRQFSNSRSEMNVSTLELGDSALYLCASSLGGTGGNYGYTFGSGTRLTVV.

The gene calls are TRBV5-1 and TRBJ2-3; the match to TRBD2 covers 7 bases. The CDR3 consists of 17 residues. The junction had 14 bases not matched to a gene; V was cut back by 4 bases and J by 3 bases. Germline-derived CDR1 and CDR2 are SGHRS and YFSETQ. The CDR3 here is CASSPQPGLGVTDTQYF. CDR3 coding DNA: TGCGCCAGCAGCCCCCAGCCTGGACTAGGCGTGACAGATACGCAGTATTTT.

The CDR3: CASSQPRRYV. The DNA for the CDR3 is TGCGCCAGCAGTCAACCCCGTCGGTACGTC. This rearrangement joins TRBV23-1 to TRBJ2-7; D ambiguous. TRBV23-1 falls under the ORF class, with uncertain function. V was trimmed by 2 bases and J by 12 bases, leaving 8 bases between them. The CDR3 spans 10 residues.

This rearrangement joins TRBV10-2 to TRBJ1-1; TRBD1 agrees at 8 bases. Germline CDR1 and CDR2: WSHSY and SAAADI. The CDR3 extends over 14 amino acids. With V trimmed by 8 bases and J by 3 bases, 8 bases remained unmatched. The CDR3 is CASFKRQGYTEAFF. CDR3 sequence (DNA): TGCGCCAGCTTCAAGAGACAGGGGTACACTGAAGCTTTCTTT.

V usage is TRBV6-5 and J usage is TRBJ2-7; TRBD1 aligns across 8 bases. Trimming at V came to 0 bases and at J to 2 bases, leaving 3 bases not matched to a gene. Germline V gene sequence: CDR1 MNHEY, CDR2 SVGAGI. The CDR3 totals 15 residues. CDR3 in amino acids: CASSYSSTGAYEQYV. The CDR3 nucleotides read TGTGCCAGCAGTTACTCTTCGACAGGGGCCTACGAGCAGTACGTC.

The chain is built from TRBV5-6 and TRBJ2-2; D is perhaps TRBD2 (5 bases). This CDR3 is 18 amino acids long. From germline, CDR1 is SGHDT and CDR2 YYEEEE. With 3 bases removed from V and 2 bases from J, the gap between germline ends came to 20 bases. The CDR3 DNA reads TGTGCCAGCAGCTCCTCATTAGGGTGGGAGCGCAACACCGGGGAGCTGTTTTTT. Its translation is CASSSSLGWERNTGELFF.

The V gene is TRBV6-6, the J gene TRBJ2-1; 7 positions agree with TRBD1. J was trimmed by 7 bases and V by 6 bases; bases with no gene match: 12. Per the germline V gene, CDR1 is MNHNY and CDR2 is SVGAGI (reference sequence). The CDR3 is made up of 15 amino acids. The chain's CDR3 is CASREGAARRNEQFF. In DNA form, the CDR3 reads TGTGCCAGCAGAGAGGGGGCAGCCCGGAGAAATGAGCAGTTCTTC.

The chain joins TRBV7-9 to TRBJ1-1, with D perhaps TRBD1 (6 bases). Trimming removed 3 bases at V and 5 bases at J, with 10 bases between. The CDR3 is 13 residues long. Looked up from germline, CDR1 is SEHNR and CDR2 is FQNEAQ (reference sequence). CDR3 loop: CASSFGGRTEAFF. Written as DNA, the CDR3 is TGTGCCAGCAGCTTCGGGGGGCGAACTGAAGCTTTCTTT.

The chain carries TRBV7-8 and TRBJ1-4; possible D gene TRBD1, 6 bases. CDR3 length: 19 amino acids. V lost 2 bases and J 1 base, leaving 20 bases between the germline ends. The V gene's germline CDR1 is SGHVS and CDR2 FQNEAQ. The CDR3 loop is CASSLKAFLRGGTNEKLFF. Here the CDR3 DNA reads TGTGCCAGCAGCTTAAAAGCTTTCCTCAGAGGGGGAACTAATGAAAAACTGTTTTTT.

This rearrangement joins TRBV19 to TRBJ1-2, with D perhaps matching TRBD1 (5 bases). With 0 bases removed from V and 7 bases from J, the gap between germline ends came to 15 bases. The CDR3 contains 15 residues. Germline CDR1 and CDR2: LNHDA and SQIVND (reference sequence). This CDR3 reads CASSIEAGKYGGYTF. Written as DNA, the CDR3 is TGTGCCAGTAGTATAGAAGCAGGGAAATACGGTGGCTACACCTTC.

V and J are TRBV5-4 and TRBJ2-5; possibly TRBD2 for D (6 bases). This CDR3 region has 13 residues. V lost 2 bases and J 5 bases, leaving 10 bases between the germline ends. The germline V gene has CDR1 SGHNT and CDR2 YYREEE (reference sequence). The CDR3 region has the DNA TGTGCCAGCAGCTTAGGCGGGGCGGAGACCCAGTACTTC. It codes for CASSLGGAETQYF.